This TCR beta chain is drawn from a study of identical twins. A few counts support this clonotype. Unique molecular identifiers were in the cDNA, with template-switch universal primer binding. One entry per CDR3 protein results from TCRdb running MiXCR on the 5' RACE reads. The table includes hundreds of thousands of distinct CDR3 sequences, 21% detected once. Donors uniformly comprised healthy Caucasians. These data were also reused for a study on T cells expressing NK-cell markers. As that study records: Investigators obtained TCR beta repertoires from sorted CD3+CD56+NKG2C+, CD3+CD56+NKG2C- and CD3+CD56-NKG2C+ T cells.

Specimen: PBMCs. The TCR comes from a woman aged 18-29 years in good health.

CDR3: CASSLRPDEQFF. In nucleotides, the CDR3 is TGCGCCAGCAGCTTGCGGCCAGATGAGCAGTTCTTC. J is TRBJ2-1 and V is TRBV5-1; unclear D gene. In germline, CDR1 is SGHRS, CDR2 YFSETQ. The CDR3 runs 12 residues. V was shortened by 1 base and J by 8 bases, with 7 bases between the two germline ends. Full variable domain (remainder filled in from reference TRBV5-1 and TRBJ2-1): KAGVTQTPRYLIKTRGQQVTLSCSPISGHRSVSWYQQTPGQGLQFLFEYFSETQRNKGNFPGRFSGRQFSNSRSEMNVSTLELGDSALYLCASSLRPDEQFFGPGTRLTVL.